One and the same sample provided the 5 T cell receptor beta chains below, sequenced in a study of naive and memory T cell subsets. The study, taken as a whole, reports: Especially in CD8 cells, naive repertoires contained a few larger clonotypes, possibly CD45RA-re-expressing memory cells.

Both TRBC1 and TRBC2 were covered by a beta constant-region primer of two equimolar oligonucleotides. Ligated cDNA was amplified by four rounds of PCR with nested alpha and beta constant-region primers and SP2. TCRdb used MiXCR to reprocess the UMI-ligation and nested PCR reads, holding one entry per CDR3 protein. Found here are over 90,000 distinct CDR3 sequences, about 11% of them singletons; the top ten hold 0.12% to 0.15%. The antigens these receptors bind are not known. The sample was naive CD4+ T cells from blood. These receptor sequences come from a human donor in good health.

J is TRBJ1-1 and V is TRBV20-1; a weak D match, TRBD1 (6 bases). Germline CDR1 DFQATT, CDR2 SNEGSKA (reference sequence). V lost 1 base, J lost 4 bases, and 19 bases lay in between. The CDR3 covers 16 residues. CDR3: CSARVRSQGSSTEAFF. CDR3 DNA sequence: TGCAGTGCTAGAGTTAGATCACAGGGAAGTAGCACTGAAGCTTTCTTT.

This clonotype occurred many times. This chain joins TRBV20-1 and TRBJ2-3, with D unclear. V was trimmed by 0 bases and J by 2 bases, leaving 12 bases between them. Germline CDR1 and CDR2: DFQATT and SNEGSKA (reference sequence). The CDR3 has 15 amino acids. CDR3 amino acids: CSARDGKQITDTQYF. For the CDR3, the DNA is TGCAGTGCTAGAGATGGAAAACAGATCACAGATACGCAGTATTTT.

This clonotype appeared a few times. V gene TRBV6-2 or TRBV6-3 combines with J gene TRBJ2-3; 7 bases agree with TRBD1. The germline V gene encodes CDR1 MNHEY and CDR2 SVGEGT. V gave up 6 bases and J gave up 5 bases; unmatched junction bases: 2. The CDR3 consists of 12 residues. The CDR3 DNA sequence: TGTGCCAGCAGAACAGGGGTAGATACGCAGTATTTT. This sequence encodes CASRTGVDTQYF.

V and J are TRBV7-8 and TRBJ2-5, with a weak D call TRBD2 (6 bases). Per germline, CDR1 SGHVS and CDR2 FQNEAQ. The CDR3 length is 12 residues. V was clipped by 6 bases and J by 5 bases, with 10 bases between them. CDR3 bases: TGTGCCAGCAGGGACTACTTGGAGACCCAGTACTTC. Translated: CASRDYLETQYF.

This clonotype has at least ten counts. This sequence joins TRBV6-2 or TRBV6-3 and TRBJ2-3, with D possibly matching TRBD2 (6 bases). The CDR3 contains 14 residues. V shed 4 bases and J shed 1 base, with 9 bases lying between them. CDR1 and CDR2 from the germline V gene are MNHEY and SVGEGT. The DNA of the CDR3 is TGTGCCAGCAGTTTCACGGGGGGCACAGATACGCAGTATTTT. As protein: CASSFTGGTDTQYF.